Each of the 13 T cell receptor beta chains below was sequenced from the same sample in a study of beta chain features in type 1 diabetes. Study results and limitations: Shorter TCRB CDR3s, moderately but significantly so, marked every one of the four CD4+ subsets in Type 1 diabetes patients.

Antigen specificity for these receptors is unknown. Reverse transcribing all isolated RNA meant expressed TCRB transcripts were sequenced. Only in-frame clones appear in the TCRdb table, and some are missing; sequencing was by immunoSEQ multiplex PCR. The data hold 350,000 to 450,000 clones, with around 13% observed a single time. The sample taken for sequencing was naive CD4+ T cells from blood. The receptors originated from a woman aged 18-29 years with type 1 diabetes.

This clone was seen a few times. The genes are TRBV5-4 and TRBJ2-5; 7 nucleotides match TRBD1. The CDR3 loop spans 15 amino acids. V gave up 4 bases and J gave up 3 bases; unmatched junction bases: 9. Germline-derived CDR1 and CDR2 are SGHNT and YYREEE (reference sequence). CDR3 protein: CASSANWQGEETQYF. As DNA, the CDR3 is TGTGCCAGCAGCGCCAATTGGCAGGGGGAAGAGACCCAGTACTTC.

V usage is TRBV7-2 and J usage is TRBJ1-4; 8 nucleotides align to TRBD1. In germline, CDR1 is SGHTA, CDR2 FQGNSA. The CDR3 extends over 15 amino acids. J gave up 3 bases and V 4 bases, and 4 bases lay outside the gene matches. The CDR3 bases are TGTGCCAGCAGCTACCGACAGGGGCCTAATGAAAAACTGTTTTTT. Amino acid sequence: CASSYRQGPNEKLFF.

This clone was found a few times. CDR3 residues: CASRRRGPNEKLFF. As DNA, the CDR3 is TGTGCCAGCAGACGCCGAGGGCCCAATGAAAAACTGTTTTTT. The rearrangement joins TRBV7-9 to TRBJ1-4; D not resolved. Trimming shortened V by 6 bases and J by 5 bases, and 13 bases separated the two germline ends. Germline V gene data show CDR1 as SEHNR and CDR2 as FQNEAQ (reference sequence). The CDR3 covers 14 residues.

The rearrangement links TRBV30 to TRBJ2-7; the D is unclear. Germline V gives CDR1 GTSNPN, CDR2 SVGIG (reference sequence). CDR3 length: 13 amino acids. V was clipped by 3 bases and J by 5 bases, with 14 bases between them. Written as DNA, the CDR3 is TGTGCCTGGAGCGTCGGGTACGTCGACGAGCAGTACTTC. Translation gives CAWSVGYVDEQYF.

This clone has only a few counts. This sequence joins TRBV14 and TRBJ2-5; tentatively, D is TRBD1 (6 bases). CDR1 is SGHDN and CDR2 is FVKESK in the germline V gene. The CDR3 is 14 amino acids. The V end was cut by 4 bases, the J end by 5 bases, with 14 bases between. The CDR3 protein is CASSRGTGWETQYF. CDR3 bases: TGTGCCAGCAGCCGAGGCACAGGGTGGGAGACCCAGTACTTC.

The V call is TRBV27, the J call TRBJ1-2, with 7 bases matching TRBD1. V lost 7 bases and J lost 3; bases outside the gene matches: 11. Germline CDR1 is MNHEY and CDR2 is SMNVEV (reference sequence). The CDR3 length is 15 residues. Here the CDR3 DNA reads TGTGCCAGCACCCCAAGGGGACAGATCCACTATGGCTACACCTTC. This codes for CASTPRGQIHYGYTF.

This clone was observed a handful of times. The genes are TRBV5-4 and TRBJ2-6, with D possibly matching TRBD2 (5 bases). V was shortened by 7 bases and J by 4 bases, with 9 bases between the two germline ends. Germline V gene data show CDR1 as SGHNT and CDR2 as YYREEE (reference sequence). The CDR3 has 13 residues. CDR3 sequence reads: CASFLAGANVLTF. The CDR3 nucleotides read TGTGCCAGCTTCCTAGCCGGGGCCAACGTCCTGACTTTC. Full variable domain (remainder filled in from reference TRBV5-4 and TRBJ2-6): ETGVTQSPTHLIKTRGQQVTLRCSSQSGHNTVSWYQQALGQGPQFIFQYYREEENGRGNFPPRFSGLQFPNYSSELNVNALELDDSALYLCASFLAGANVLTFGAGSRLTVL.

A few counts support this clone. DNA of the CDR3: TGTGCCAGCAGCCCCACTTACTCTGGAAACACCATATATTTT. Amino acids: CASSPTYSGNTIYF. J is TRBJ1-3 and V is TRBV7-2; no clear D gene. The germline gives CDR1 SGHTA, CDR2 FQGNSA. The V end was cut by 5 bases, the J end by 0 bases, with 8 bases between. CDR3 size: 14 residues.

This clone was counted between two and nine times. The CDR3 coding sequence is TGTGCCAGCTCACCACGTATAGGGGGCAATCAGCCCCAGCATTTT. Residues: CASSPRIGGNQPQHF. V gene TRBV18 combines with J gene TRBJ1-5, with D perhaps TRBD1 (5 bases). Trimming cost V 1 base and J 2 bases, with 9 bases left between them. Germline assignment: CDR1 KGHSH and CDR2 LQKENI. The CDR3 spans 15 residues.

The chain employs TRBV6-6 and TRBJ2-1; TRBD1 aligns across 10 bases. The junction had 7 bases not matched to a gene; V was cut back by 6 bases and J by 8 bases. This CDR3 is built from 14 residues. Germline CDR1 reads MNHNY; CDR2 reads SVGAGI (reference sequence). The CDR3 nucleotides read TGTGCCAGCAGAACTGGACAGGGGGTATATGAGCAGTTCTTC. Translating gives CASRTGQGVYEQFF.

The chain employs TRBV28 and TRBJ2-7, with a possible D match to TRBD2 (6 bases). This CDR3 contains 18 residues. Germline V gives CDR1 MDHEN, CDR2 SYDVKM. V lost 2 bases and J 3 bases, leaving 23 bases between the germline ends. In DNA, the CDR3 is TGTGCCAGCAGTTTAACCTGGGCGGGACTGGGTAAGGGCTACGAGCAGTACTTC. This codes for CASSLTWAGLGKGYEQYF.

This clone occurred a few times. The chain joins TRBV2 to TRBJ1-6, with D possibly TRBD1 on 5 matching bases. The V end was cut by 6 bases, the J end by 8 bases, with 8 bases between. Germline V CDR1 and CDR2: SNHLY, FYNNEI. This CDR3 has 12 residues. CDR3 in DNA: TGTGCCAGCAGAGGGGACTATTCACCCCTCCACTTT. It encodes CASRGDYSPLHF.

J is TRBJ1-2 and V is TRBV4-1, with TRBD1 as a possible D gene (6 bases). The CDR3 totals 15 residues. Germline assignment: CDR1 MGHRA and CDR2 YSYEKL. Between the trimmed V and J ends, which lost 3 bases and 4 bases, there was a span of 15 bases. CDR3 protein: CASSQGATGRYGYTF. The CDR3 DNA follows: TGCGCCAGCAGCCAGGGGGCGACAGGTCGCTATGGCTACACCTTC.